These 9 T cell receptor beta chains originate from one sample sequenced in a study of beta chain features in type 1 diabetes. Reverse transcribing all isolated RNA meant expressed TCRB transcripts were sequenced. Assay used: immunoSEQ multiplex PCR; TCRdb lists only in-frame clones, some missing. The sample holds hundreds of thousands of clones, approximately 30% seen once. Sequenced material: naive CD4+ T cells from blood. Receptors were obtained from a man aged 18 to 30 in good health.

A single count supports this clone. The genes are TRBV21-1 and TRBJ2-1. TRBV21-1 is described as a pseudogene. This CDR3 region has 17 residues. In DNA form, the CDR3 reads TGTGCCAGCAGCAAAAGGGGGGACTTTAGCTCCTACAATGAGCAGTTCTTC. Protein sequence: CASSKRGDFSSYNEQFF.

This clone has only a few counts. The chain links TRBV28 to TRBJ2-7; TRBD1 aligns across 9 bases. Germline assignment: CDR1 MDHEN and CDR2 SYDVKM. CDR3 length equals 15 residues. Germline trimming cut 7 bases from V and 3 bases from J; bases unmatched to any gene: 10. This CDR3 is CASTLGDRELYEQYF. The CDR3 bases are TGTGCCAGCACCCTGGGGGACAGGGAACTCTACGAGCAGTACTTC.

CDR3 sequence reads: CASSFWDREYEQYF. In nucleotides, the CDR3 is TGTGCCAGCAGCTTCTGGGACAGGGAGTACGAGCAGTACTTC. The chain has TRBV7-9 and TRBJ2-7; 9 bases align to TRBD1. This CDR3 spans 14 amino acids. The V gene's germline CDR1 is SEHNR and CDR2 FQNEAQ (reference sequence). The V gene end was trimmed by 3 bases and the J gene end by 4 bases; junction bases not matched to a gene: 4.

The chain is built from TRBV15 and TRBJ2-6; D uncertain. V was clipped by 2 bases and J by 2 bases, with 7 bases between them. Germline CDR1 and CDR2: LNHNV and YYDKDF (reference sequence). The CDR3 sequence is 15 residues long. In DNA, the CDR3 is TGTGCCACCAGCAGAAGAGTTACTGGGGCCAACGTCCTGACTTTC. It specifies CATSRRVTGANVLTF.

A few counts support this clone. The chain has TRBV15 and TRBJ2-6; D is unresolved. Trimming shortened V by 0 bases and J by 2 bases, and 5 bases separated the two germline ends. Germline V lookup: CDR1 LNHNV, CDR2 YYDKDF (reference sequence). The CDR3 runs to 15 residues. For the CDR3, the DNA is TGTGCCACCAGCAGAGATTTGGCTGGGGCCAACGTCCTGACTTTC. This codes for CATSRDLAGANVLTF.

This clone occurred a few times. The V gene is TRBV4-2, the J gene TRBJ2-4; TRBD2 agrees at 7 bases. V lost 4 bases and J lost 6; bases outside the gene matches: 9. From germline, CDR1 is LGHNA and CDR2 YNFKEQ. The CDR3 runs 15 residues. The CDR3 DNA sequence: TGTGCCAGCAGCCCCCTGGGGCTAGCGGTAAACATTCAGTACTTC. It translates to CASSPLGLAVNIQYF.

This clone has more than one count but fewer than ten. The V and J genes are TRBV30 and TRBJ2-1; D remains unclear. The V end lost 7 bases, the J end lost 1 base, and 5 bases lay between the germline ends. The germline CDR1 and CDR2 sequences are GTSNPN and SVGIG (reference sequence). This CDR3 region has 11 residues. The CDR3 DNA sequence: TGTGCCTCGGCGTCCTACAATGAGCAGTTCTTC. Translating it yields CASASYNEQFF. Full variable domain (outside the CDR3, taken from reference TRBV30 and TRBJ2-1): SQTIHQWPATLVQPVGSPLSLECTVEGTSNPNLYWYRQAAGRGLQLLFYSVGIGQISSEVPQNLSASRPQDRQFILSSKKLLLSDSGFYLCASASYNEQFFGPGTRLTVL.

Only a few counts were recorded for this clone. The chain recombines TRBV12-5 with TRBJ2-1; 12 positions agree with TRBD1. Looked up from germline, CDR1 is LGHNT and CDR2 is FRNRAP. Trimming cost V 0 bases and J 10 bases; bases outside gene matches: 10. This CDR3 spans 17 amino acids. CDR3 amino acids: CASGLVLGQGARVEQFF. The DNA for the CDR3 is TGTGCTAGTGGTTTGGTACTGGGACAGGGGGCCAGGGTGGAGCAGTTCTTC. Complete variable domain (other parts from reference TRBV12-5 and TRBJ2-1): DARVTQTPRHKVTEMGQEVTMRCQPILGHNTVFWYRQTMMQGLELLAYFRNRAPLDDSGMPKDRFSAEMPDATLATLKIQPSEPRDSAVYFCASGLVLGQGARVEQFFGPGTRLTVL.

The chain uses TRBV13 and TRBJ2-1; a weak D match, TRBD2 (6 bases). V lost 0 bases and J lost 6, with 12 bases in between. The CDR3 length is 15 residues. CDR1 is PRHDT, CDR2 FYEKMQ, per germline (reference sequence). The CDR3 here is CASSLGTSGVNEQFF. The CDR3 region has the DNA TGTGCCAGCAGCTTAGGGACCTCGGGGGTCAATGAGCAGTTCTTC.